This T cell receptor beta chain appears in the sequencing data of a study of OX40 agonist ivuxolimab in advanced cancers. Study in general: Patients received ivuxolimab, an agonistic anti-OX40 (CD134) antibody. Of the participants, roughly 40% had some prior anti-PD-1, anti-PD-L1 or anti-CTLA-4 therapy, which was allowed.

The CDR3 has 15 amino acids. Germline V gives CDR1 MNHEY, CDR2 SMNVEV (reference sequence). Losses at the gene ends were 4 bases for V and 5 bases for J; bases not matched to a gene: 8. Data came from immunoSEQ multiplex PCR; TCRdb stores just in-frame clones and leaves some out. This sample has 71,000 or so clones, with approximately 93% found just once. The sequenced sample was CD4+ or CD8+ T cells sorted from blood, obtained in a trial of the OX40 agonist ivuxolimab. This receptor was taken from an adult with an advanced solid tumor such as melanoma, head and neck, liver or kidney cancer. The chain links TRBV27 to TRBJ1-2; 9 positions agree with TRBD1. The DNA for the CDR3 is TGTGCCAGCAGTTCCGGGACAGGGTTCCTATATGGCTACACCTTC. It is translated as CASSSGTGFLYGYTF.